This T cell receptor (beta chain) came from a study of cytotoxic CD8 clonotypes in ibrutinib-treated CLL. At the level of the study: Partial responses totalled about 24 and complete responses 2; after median approximately 62 months, approximately 15 remained remitted and about 12 progressed.

The protocol was immunoSEQ multiplex PCR, while the TCRdb copy is restricted to in-frame clones and leaves out a portion. The data hold more than 200,000 clones, with under 75% observed a single time. Germline CDR1 is SGHNT and CDR2 is YYREEE (reference sequence). The CDR3 is 11 residues long. Trimming took 2 bases from V and 9 from J, leaving 6 bases between them. Study-level findings and limits: Lymph node repertoires were not studied, and sampling times were unmatched. Clonality rose at ibrutinib response, held steady in sustained remission, and fell toward baseline at progression. Contraction or stability on treatment was seen for public clonotypes, which were uncommon.

Comments on this clone: What it recognizes is unknown.

The sequence derives from a human donor with chronic lymphocytic leukemia. The chain is built from TRBV5-4 and TRBJ2-1, with D unresolved. The input for sequencing was PBMCs, taken after 24 months of ibrutinib treatment. CDR3 residues: CASSFPGEQFF. Here the CDR3 DNA reads TGTGCCAGCAGCTTCCCGGGTGAGCAGTTCTTC.